The 21 T cell receptor beta chains given below trace back to one sample, sequenced in a study of beta chain features in type 1 diabetes. Study-level points and caveats: When Type 1 diabetes patients were examined, their TCRB CDR3s proved moderately but significantly shorter in all four CD4+ subsets.

No antigen has been identified for these receptors. Every isolated RNA sample was fully reverse transcribed, so sequencing captured expressed TCRB transcripts. TCRdb's table, derived via immunoSEQ multiplex PCR, lists solely in-frame clones and lacks some. This table holds under 300,000 clones, 11% to 15% found once. Sequenced input: naive CD4+ T cells from blood. Receptors were obtained from a man in his thirties or forties with type 1 diabetes.

In its sample, this clone was seen a few times. The chain uses TRBV4-1 and TRBJ2-6; perhaps TRBD1 as D (5 bases). Germline V gene lookup returns CDR1 MGHRA and CDR2 YSYEKL. The V end was cut by 3 bases, the J end by 0 bases, with 12 bases between. The CDR3 is 17 amino acids. Here the CDR3 reads CASSQSRQSSGANVLTF. As DNA, the CDR3 is TGCGCCAGCAGCCAGTCAAGACAGTCCTCTGGGGCCAACGTCCTGACTTTC.

This clone was observed a handful of times. V is TRBV2 and J is TRBJ2-2, with 7 bases aligning to TRBD1. The junction had 4 bases not matched to a gene; V was cut back by 8 bases and J by 1 base. The CDR3 runs to 14 residues. CDR1 is SNHLY and CDR2 is FYNNEI in the germline V gene. The CDR3 region has the DNA TGTGCCAGCTTCCGGGACAGGAACACCGGGGAGCTGTTTTTT. It encodes CASFRDRNTGELFF. The entire variable domain, with the rest obtained from reference TRBV2 and TRBJ2-2, is as follows: EPEVTQTPSHQVTQMGQEVILRCVPISNHLYFYWYRQILGQKVEFLVSFYNNEISEKSEIFDDQFSVERPDGSNFTLKIRSTKLEDSAMYFCASFRDRNTGELFFGEGSRLTVL.

This chain uses TRBV28 with TRBJ1-5; possible D gene TRBD1, 6 bases. The CDR3 sequence is 16 residues long. Germline lookup yields CDR1 MDHEN and CDR2 SYDVKM. V lost 5 bases and J 3 bases, leaving 17 bases between the germline ends. The DNA of the CDR3 is TGTGCCAGCAGTCCTGAGACAGGCAGGATCAATCAGCCCCAGCATTTT. It specifies CASSPETGRINQPQHF.

The rearrangement joins TRBV5-1 to TRBJ2-1; 14 bases agree with TRBD2. The V and J ends lost 4 bases and 0 bases, in that order; junction bases with no gene match: 9. The CDR3 sequence is 19 residues long. Germline CDR1 reads SGHRS; CDR2 reads YFSETQ. CDR3 amino acids: CASSAGLAGGLGSYNEQFF. The CDR3 DNA follows: TGCGCCAGCAGCGCCGGACTAGCGGGAGGCCTGGGCTCCTACAATGAGCAGTTCTTC.

This clone was observed a handful of times. The rearrangement links TRBV10-3 to TRBJ2-7; 8 positions agree with TRBD2. Losses at the gene ends were 8 bases for V and 2 bases for J; bases not matched to a gene: 8. The CDR3 totals 14 residues. Germline values: CDR1 ENHRY, CDR2 SYGVKD. CDR3 amino acids: CAIGTTSGAYEQYF. For the CDR3, the DNA is TGTGCCATCGGGACCACTAGCGGTGCCTACGAGCAGTACTTC.

V usage is TRBV6-1 and J usage is TRBJ1-1, with D possibly matching TRBD1 (6 bases). Germline CDR1 is MNHNS and CDR2 is SASEGT. V lost 11 bases, J lost 5 bases, and 21 bases lay in between. This CDR3 spans 14 amino acids. CDR3 in DNA: TGTGCCGGCTCGAGGGGGGGGGCGAGGACTGAAGCTTTCTTT. It codes for CAGSRGGARTEAFF.

The chain recombines TRBV6-6 with TRBJ2-1, with TRBD2 matching 10 bases. This CDR3 is 15 amino acids long. Germline CDR1 is MNHNY and CDR2 is SVGAGI (reference sequence). Losses at the gene ends were 6 bases for V and 7 bases for J; bases not matched to a gene: 9. The CDR3 DNA sequence: TGTGCCAGCAGGGGGGGCCTAGCGGGGGAGAATGAGCAGTTCTTC. It yields the protein CASRGGLAGENEQFF.

This clone was recorded a few times. The CDR3 DNA reads as TGTGCCACCAGCCTACGACAGGGGATGAACACTGAAGCTTTCTTT. This sequence encodes CATSLRQGMNTEAFF. The V gene is TRBV15, the J gene TRBJ1-1, with TRBD1 identical over 8 bases. This CDR3 has 15 amino acids. Germline trimming cut 5 bases from V and 0 bases from J; bases unmatched to any gene: 5. Germline V gives CDR1 LNHNV, CDR2 YYDKDF (reference sequence). Variable domain in full (rest from reference TRBV15 and TRBJ1-1): DAMVIQNPRYQVTQFGKPVTLSCSQTLNHNVMYWYQQKSSQAPKLLFHYYDKDFNNEADTPDNFQSRRPNTSFCFLDIRSPGLGDTAMYLCATSLRQGMNTEAFFGQGTRLTVV.

The gene calls are TRBV15 and TRBJ2-7, with 8 positions matching TRBD1. V lost 0 bases and J lost 5; bases outside the gene matches: 3. This CDR3 has 14 amino acids. From germline, CDR1 is LNHNV and CDR2 YYDKDF (reference sequence). The DNA for the CDR3 is TGTGCCACCAGCAGAGATGGGACAGGTGACGAGCAGTACTTC. Amino acid sequence: CATSRDGTGDEQYF.

V and J are TRBV5-1 and TRBJ2-5; 7 bases map to TRBD1. The CDR3 is made up of 15 amino acids. The germline V gene has CDR1 SGHRS and CDR2 YFSETQ. V was pared by 2 bases and J by 5 bases, with 9 bases of the junction left unmatched. CDR3 sequence reads: CASSFPGGRGETQYF. CDR3 nucleotide sequence: TGCGCCAGCAGCTTCCCAGGGGGTCGAGGGGAGACCCAGTACTTC. The full variable domain, its missing parts supplied by reference TRBV5-1 and TRBJ2-5, is KAGVTQTPRYLIKTRGQQVTLSCSPISGHRSVSWYQQTPGQGLQFLFEYFSETQRNKGNFPGRFSGRQFSNSRSEMNVSTLELGDSALYLCASSFPGGRGETQYFGPGTRLLVL.

This rearrangement joins TRBV19 to TRBJ1-2; TRBD1 might be the D (6 bases). This CDR3 spans 15 amino acids. CDR1 and CDR2 (germline): LNHDA, SQIVND (reference sequence). The V end lost 1 base, the J end lost 4 bases, and 13 bases lay between the germline ends. The CDR3 DNA sequence: TGTGCCAGTAGTATAGCCCCGCAGGGGACCTATGGCTACACCTTC. Protein product: CASSIAPQGTYGYTF.

This clone was detected a few times. The gene calls are TRBV29-1 and TRBJ2-5, with D possibly being TRBD1 (7 bases). Germline CDR1 is SQVTM and CDR2 is ANQGSEA. The CDR3 spans 13 residues. Trimming took off 4 bases at V and 4 bases at J, with 13 bases between the two ends. CDR3 sequence (DNA): TGCAGCGTTGGGGCAGGGGGAGGAGAGACCCAGTACTTC. It translates to CSVGAGGGETQYF.

This clone showed up just a few times. The rearrangement links TRBV2 to TRBJ2-1; a weak D match, TRBD2 (5 bases). Germline V gives CDR1 SNHLY, CDR2 FYNNEI. The CDR3 totals 13 residues. V was shortened by 8 bases and J by 6 bases, with 14 bases between the two germline ends. CDR3 DNA sequence: TGTGCCAGCGCCCAAAACCGGGGCAATGAGCAGTTCTTC. Translated, it gives CASAQNRGNEQFF.

The rearrangement uses TRBV7-2 and TRBJ2-3, with 7 positions matching TRBD1. V shed 5 bases and J 6 bases; nucleotides not matched to a gene: 5. This CDR3 comprises 13 residues. Germline V CDR1 and CDR2: SGHTA, FQGNSA. This chain's CDR3 is CASSKGAADTQYF. In nucleotides, the CDR3 is TGTGCCAGCAGCAAGGGGGCAGCTGATACGCAGTATTTT.

This clone was found a few times. The chain carries TRBV28 and TRBJ2-5, with a weak D call TRBD1 (6 bases). The CDR3 has 13 amino acids. V was trimmed by 8 bases and J by 5 bases, leaving 15 bases between them. Germline CDR1 reads MDHEN; CDR2 reads SYDVKM. The CDR3 DNA reads as TGTGCCAGCGGTCCACAGGGTTTGGAGACCCAGTACTTC. It encodes CASGPQGLETQYF.

This clone was detected only a few times. This chain links TRBV7-2 with TRBJ2-5, with a possible D match to TRBD2 (6 bases). The V and J ends lost 1 base and 5 bases respectively, with 14 bases between them. This CDR3 comprises 15 residues. CDR1 SGHTA and CDR2 FQGNSA come from the germline V gene. The DNA of the CDR3 is TGTGCCAGCAGCTTAGTTAGGGCCCGGGGGGAGACCCAGTACTTC. This encodes CASSLVRARGETQYF.

This clone has more than one count but fewer than ten. J is TRBJ2-1 and V is TRBV4-1; 7 bases agree with TRBD2. The CDR3 covers 13 residues. Per the germline V gene, CDR1 is MGHRA and CDR2 is YSYEKL. With V trimmed by 2 bases and J by 6 bases, 1 base remained unmatched. CDR3 protein: CASSQPGGNEQFF. In DNA form, the CDR3 reads TGCGCCAGCAGCCAACCGGGGGGCAATGAGCAGTTCTTC.

This clone was seen a handful of times. The CDR3 loop reads CASSVSSTGGKAQYF. The CDR3 DNA is TGTGCCAGCAGCGTCAGCTCTACAGGGGGTAAGGCCCAGTACTTC. The rearrangement links TRBV7-9 to TRBJ2-5; 8 positions match TRBD1. This CDR3 comprises 15 residues. In germline, CDR1 is SEHNR, CDR2 FQNEAQ (reference sequence). The ends lost 5 bases at V and 9 bases at J; junction bases unmatched: 14.

This sequence joins TRBV11-3 and TRBJ1-2; D is uncertain. Germline CDR1 reads SGHNT; CDR2 reads YENEEA. The CDR3 loop spans 13 amino acids. V lost 4 bases to trimming and J lost 1 base, with 7 bases between them. CDR3 coding DNA: TGTGCCAGCAGCTACAGTGTTAACTATGGCTACACCTTC. Its protein is CASSYSVNYGYTF.

V gene TRBV29-1 combines with J gene TRBJ2-5, with TRBD2 identical over 8 bases. J gave up 5 bases and V 4 bases, and 9 bases lay outside the gene matches. Germline assignment: CDR1 SQVTM and CDR2 ANQGSEA. The CDR3 runs 14 residues. CDR3 in DNA: TGCAGCGTTGTGACTAGCGAGTCAGGGGAGACCCAGTACTTC. Translation: CSVVTSESGETQYF. The full variable domain, with the rest looked up from reference TRBV29-1 and TRBJ2-5, is SAVISQKPSRDICQRGTSLTIQCQVDSQVTMMFWYRQQPGQSLTLIATANQGSEATYESGFVIDKFPISRPNLTFSTLTVSNMSPEDSSIYLCSVVTSESGETQYFGPGTRLLVL.

This clone has a handful of counts. The chain carries TRBV5-1 and TRBJ2-1; D is perhaps TRBD2 (6 bases). The germline CDR1 and CDR2 sequences are SGHRS and YFSETQ. CDR3 length: 14 residues. V was shortened by 4 bases and J by 3 bases, with 11 bases between the two germline ends. The CDR3 sequence: CASSATGDYNEQFF. The CDR3 DNA is TGCGCCAGCAGCGCTACGGGGGACTACAATGAGCAGTTCTTC.